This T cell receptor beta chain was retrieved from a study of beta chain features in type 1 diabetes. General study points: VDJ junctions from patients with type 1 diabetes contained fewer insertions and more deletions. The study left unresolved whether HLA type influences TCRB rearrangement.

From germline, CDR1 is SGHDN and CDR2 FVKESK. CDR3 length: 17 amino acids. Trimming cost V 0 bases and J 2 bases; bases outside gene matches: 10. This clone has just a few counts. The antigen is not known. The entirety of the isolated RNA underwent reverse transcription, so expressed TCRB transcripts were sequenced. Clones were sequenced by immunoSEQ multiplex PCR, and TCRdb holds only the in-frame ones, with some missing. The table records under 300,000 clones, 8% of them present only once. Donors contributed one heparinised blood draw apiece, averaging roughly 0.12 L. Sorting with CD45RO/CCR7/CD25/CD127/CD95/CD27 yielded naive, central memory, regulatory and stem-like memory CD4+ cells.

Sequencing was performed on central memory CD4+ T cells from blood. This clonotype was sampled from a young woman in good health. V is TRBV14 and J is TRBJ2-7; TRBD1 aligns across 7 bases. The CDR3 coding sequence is TGTGCCAGCAGCCAAGATGGCCCCGGGGACAGTGCCTACGAGCAGTACTTC. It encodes CASSQDGPGDSAYEQYF.